Reported below is one TCR beta chain. Its antigen is unidentified. The V and J ends lost 4 bases and 5 bases, in that order; junction bases with no gene match: 3. The CDR3 length is 13 residues. Germline-derived CDR1 and CDR2 are LNHDA and SQIVND (reference sequence). Combining iRepertoire HTBI primers with Arm-PCR of CDR3 regions, the authors built TCR beta libraries. TCRdb processed the multiplex PCR reads anew with MiXCR; each CDR3 protein has one entry. The sample records around 400,000 distinct CDR3 sequences, around 23% being singletons. Time point noted: persistent/refractory GD, antithyroid drugs over 5 years with positive TRAb. Making the TCR library involved RNA that had been extracted from PBMCs. A blood draw put around 9 milliliters of peripheral blood into EDTA tubes. The entry originates in a study of regulatory T cells in long-lasting Graves disease. Study conclusions and caveats: The study examined only peripheral blood, not thyroid tissue.

This specimen was peripheral blood mononuclear cells (PBMCs), taken when the disease was refractory, from a patient treated with antithyroid drugs. This receptor was taken from a female donor with Graves disease. This chain links TRBV19 with TRBJ1-2; 8 nucleotides line up with TRBD1. The CDR3 coding sequence is TGTGCCAGTAGTAGGGACAGGATATATGGCTACACCTTC. This gives the protein CASSRDRIYGYTF.